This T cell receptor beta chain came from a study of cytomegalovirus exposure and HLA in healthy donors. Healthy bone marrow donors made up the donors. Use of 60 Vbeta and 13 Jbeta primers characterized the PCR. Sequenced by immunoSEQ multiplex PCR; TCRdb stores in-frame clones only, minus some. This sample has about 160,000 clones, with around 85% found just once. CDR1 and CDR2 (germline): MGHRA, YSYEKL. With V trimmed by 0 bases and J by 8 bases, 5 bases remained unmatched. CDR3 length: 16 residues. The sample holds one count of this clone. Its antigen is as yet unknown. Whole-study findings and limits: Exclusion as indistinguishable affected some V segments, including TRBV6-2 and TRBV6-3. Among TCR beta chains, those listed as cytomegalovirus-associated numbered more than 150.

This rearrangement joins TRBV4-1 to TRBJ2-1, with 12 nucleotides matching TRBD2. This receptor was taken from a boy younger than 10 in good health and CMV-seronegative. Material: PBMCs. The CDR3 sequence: CASSQDGLAGLYEQFF. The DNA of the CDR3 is TGCGCCAGCAGCCAAGATGGACTAGCGGGGTTGTATGAGCAGTTCTTC.